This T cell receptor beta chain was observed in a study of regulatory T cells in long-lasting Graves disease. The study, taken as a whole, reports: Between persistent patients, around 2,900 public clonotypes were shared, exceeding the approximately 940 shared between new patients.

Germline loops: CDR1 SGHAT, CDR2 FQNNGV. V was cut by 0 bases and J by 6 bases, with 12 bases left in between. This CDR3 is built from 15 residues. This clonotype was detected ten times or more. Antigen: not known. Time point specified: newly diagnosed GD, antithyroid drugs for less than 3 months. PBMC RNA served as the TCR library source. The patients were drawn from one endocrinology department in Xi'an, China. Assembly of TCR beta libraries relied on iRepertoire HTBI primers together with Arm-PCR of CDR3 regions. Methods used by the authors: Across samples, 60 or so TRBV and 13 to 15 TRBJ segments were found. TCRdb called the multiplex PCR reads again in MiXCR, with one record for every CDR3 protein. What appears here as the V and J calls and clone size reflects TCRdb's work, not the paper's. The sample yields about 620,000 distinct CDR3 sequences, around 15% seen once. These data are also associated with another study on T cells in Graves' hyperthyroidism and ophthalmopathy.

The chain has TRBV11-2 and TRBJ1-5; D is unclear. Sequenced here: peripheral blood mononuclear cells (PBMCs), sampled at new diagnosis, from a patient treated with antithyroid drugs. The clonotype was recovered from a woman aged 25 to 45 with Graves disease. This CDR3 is CASSLDLGAGQPQHF. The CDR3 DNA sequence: TGTGCCAGCAGCTTAGATTTGGGTGCGGGTCAGCCCCAGCATTTT.